The 25 T cell receptor beta chains reported below all come from one sample, sequenced in a study of T cell responses to AZD1222 COVID-19 vaccine. Clones were sequenced by immunoSEQ multiplex PCR, and TCRdb holds only the in-frame ones, with some missing. The table includes around 140,000 clones, 80% to 95% detected once. The sample here was peripheral blood, taken 28 days after the second AZD1222 dose. These receptors originate from an adult who received the AZD1222 COVID-19 vaccine.

The chain links TRBV10-1 to TRBJ2-3; no reliable D call. This CDR3 contains 13 residues. The V and J ends lost 4 bases and 6 bases respectively, with 11 bases between them. Germline-derived CDR1 and CDR2 are WNHNN and SYGVQD (reference sequence). CDR3 DNA: TGCGCCAGCAGTGCGGTCTTTACGGATACGCAGTATTTT. It encodes CASSAVFTDTQYF.

This chain connects TRBV25-1 to TRBJ1-2, with D unresolved. This CDR3 contains 13 residues. From germline, CDR1 is MGHDK and CDR2 SYGVNS. V lost 1 base, J lost 3 bases, and 6 bases lay in between. The CDR3, as DNA: TGTGCCAGCAGTGAATCCGGGGACTATGGCTACACCTTC. It yields the protein CASSESGDYGYTF.

The chain uses TRBV19 and TRBJ2-6; perhaps D is TRBD1 or TRBD2 (5 bases each). From germline, CDR1 is LNHDA and CDR2 SQIVND (reference sequence). V was cut by 6 bases and J by 1 base, with 10 bases left in between. The CDR3 totals 15 residues. The CDR3, as DNA: TGTGCCAGTAGGTCTGGGGGTTCTGGGGCCAACGTCCTGACTTTC. It codes for CASRSGGSGANVLTF.

This chain uses TRBV7-2 with TRBJ2-3; D is uncertain. Germline loops: CDR1 SGHTA, CDR2 FQGNSA. The V and J ends lost 4 bases and 4 bases respectively, with 9 bases between them. The CDR3 totals 13 residues. The CDR3 nucleotides are TGTGCCAGCAGCTCGTGGGCCGCAGATACGCAGTATTTT. Translating it yields CASSSWAADTQYF. The variable domain in full, with the rest retrieved from reference TRBV7-2 and TRBJ2-3, is GAGVSQSPSNKVTEKGKDVELRCDPISGHTALYWYRQSLGQGLEFLIYFQGNSAPDKSGLPSDRFSAERTGGSVSTLTIQRTQQEDSAVYLCASSSWAADTQYFGPGTRLTVL.

The chain uses TRBV7-3 and TRBJ2-1; D is uncertain. CDR3 size: 14 residues. V lost 4 bases and J lost 9, with 16 bases in between. CDR1 and CDR2 (germline): SGHTA, FQGTGA. CDR3 amino acids: CASSSWNGLGEQFF. CDR3 sequence (DNA): TGTGCCAGCAGCTCTTGGAACGGGCTAGGTGAGCAGTTCTTC.

V is TRBV28 and J is TRBJ1-1, with D unresolved. V was pared by 6 bases and J by 3 bases, with 5 bases between. The CDR3 is made up of 11 amino acids. CDR1 MDHEN and CDR2 SYDVKM come from the germline V gene. CDR3 loop: CASRDDTEAFF. The DNA of the CDR3 is TGTGCCAGCAGGGATGACACTGAAGCTTTCTTT.

In DNA, the CDR3 is TGTGCCAGCAGCCCGCCAATTTATGAGGGTAATTCACCCCTCCACTTT. Its translation: CASSPPIYEGNSPLHF. J is TRBJ1-6 and V is TRBV7-2, with D uncertain. The CDR3 sequence is 16 residues long. V dropped 5 bases and J dropped 6 bases, with 17 bases sitting between them. Germline V gene lookup returns CDR1 SGHTA and CDR2 FQGNSA.

This chain uses TRBV12-3 or TRBV12-4 with TRBJ2-1; D is perhaps TRBD2 (5 bases). The ends were cut back, 5 bases at V and 9 bases at J, with 11 bases in the middle. The CDR3 consists of 12 residues. CDR3 residues: CASSRRGLEQFF. The CDR3 DNA reads TGTGCCAGCAGTCGCCGAGGGCTTGAGCAGTTCTTC.

The DNA for the CDR3 is TGTGCCAGCCGAGGGACTAGCGCATACGAGCAGTACTTC. Protein sequence: CASRGTSAYEQYF. The chain carries TRBV6-5 and TRBJ2-7; 10 bases agree with TRBD2. The CDR3 loop spans 13 amino acids. The germline V gene encodes CDR1 MNHEY and CDR2 SVGAGI. J gave up 4 bases and V 8 bases, and 5 bases lay outside the gene matches.

The chain is built from TRBV5-1 and TRBJ1-1; D is possibly TRBD1 (6 bases). The V gene lost 7 bases and the J gene lost 3 bases, with 13 bases spanning the gap. CDR1 and CDR2 from the germline V gene are SGHRS and YFSETQ. The CDR3 runs to 13 residues. The CDR3 DNA sequence: TGCGCCAGCCTCACAGGGTTTCACACTGAAGCTTTCTTT. Translating it yields CASLTGFHTEAFF.

The V and J genes are TRBV10-3 and TRBJ2-1; 10 bases agree with TRBD2. Looked up from germline, CDR1 is ENHRY and CDR2 is SYGVKD. Germline trimming cut 3 bases from V and 1 base from J; bases unmatched to any gene: 6. This CDR3 is 17 amino acids long. The DNA for the CDR3 is TGTGCCATCAGTGACCCTAGCGGGAGATTGTCCTACAATGAGCAGTTCTTC. Residues: CAISDPSGRLSYNEQFF.

The chain joins TRBV25-1 to TRBJ1-1, with D unclear. The CDR3 consists of 12 residues. The germline V gene encodes CDR1 MGHDK and CDR2 SYGVNS. Deletions cut 4 bases from V and 3 bases from J, with 6 bases between. CDR3 bases: TGTGCCAGCAGTGCCCGGGACACTGAAGCTTTCTTT. Translation: CASSARDTEAFF.

A remark on this clone: This CDR3 is also generated by other DNA sequences in the sample. This sequence joins TRBV7-8 and TRBJ1-2; D gene unclear. The CDR3 is 15 residues long. Trimming left V 5 bases short and J 2 bases short, with 15 bases between. CDR1 is SGHVS, CDR2 FQNEAQ, per germline. CDR3 sequence: CASSHPVGRNYGYTF. The CDR3 DNA reads as TGTGCCAGCAGCCACCCGGTAGGCAGGAACTATGGCTACACCTTC.

The rearrangement joins TRBV7-2 to TRBJ1-1, with D perhaps matching TRBD1 (5 bases). V was trimmed by 4 bases and J by 6 bases, leaving 18 bases between them. The CDR3 length is 15 residues. Per germline, CDR1 SGHTA and CDR2 FQGNSA. The CDR3 DNA sequence: TGTGCCAGCAGCTGGGACTTGGTGGGTTCGGCTGAAGCTTTCTTT. Its protein is CASSWDLVGSAEAFF.

The V and J genes are TRBV14 and TRBJ2-3; tentative D call: TRBD2 (5 bases). Trimming shortened V by 4 bases and J by 5 bases, and 13 bases separated the two germline ends. The CDR3 totals 14 residues. CDR1 is SGHDN and CDR2 is FVKESK in the germline V gene. CDR3 sequence: CASSLRPAGDTQYF. CDR3 nucleotides: TGTGCCAGCAGCCTCCGCCCGGCGGGAGATACGCAGTATTTT.

The chain combines TRBV19 with TRBJ1-1; 7 nucleotides agree with TRBD1. The CDR3 is 14 amino acids. Germline CDR1 LNHDA, CDR2 SQIVND (reference sequence). V lost 5 bases, J lost 0 bases, and 3 bases stayed unmatched. The CDR3 sequence is CASSDRVMNTEAFF. The CDR3 DNA is TGTGCCAGTAGTGACAGGGTCATGAACACTGAAGCTTTCTTT.

CDR3 bases: TGTGCCAGCAGCAAACTAGCGGGATTCTCCTACAATGAGCAGTTCTTC. Its translation is CASSKLAGFSYNEQFF. This chain uses TRBV3-1 (or the pseudogene TRBV3-2) with TRBJ2-1; 10 bases are shared with TRBD2. The J segment lost 0 bases and the V segment lost 5 bases, leaving 4 bases of the junction unmatched. This CDR3 region has 16 residues. Per germline, CDR1 LGHDT and CDR2 YNNKEL (reference sequence).

The chain recombines TRBV6-5 with TRBJ2-2; maybe TRBD2 (6 bases). The CDR3 extends over 15 amino acids. Germline CDR1 is MNHEY and CDR2 is SVGAGI. V dropped 5 bases and J dropped 6 bases, with 16 bases sitting between them. The CDR3, as DNA: TGTGCCAGCAGTCAGGGACTGCAAACTGCCGGGGAGCTGTTTTTT. Amino acids: CASSQGLQTAGELFF.

The chain uses TRBV7-9 and TRBJ1-1; D gene unclear. CDR3 size: 13 residues. Germline V CDR1 and CDR2: SEHNR, FQNEAQ (reference sequence). The germline V and J ends were trimmed by 1 base and 1 base, with 4 bases remaining between them. This chain's CDR3 is CASSLEANTEAFF. The DNA for the CDR3 is TGTGCCAGCAGCTTAGAGGCGAACACTGAAGCTTTCTTT.

This sequence joins TRBV19 and TRBJ2-1; D is possibly TRBD2 (5 bases). Germline V gene data show CDR1 as LNHDA and CDR2 as SQIVND (reference sequence). The CDR3 extends over 13 amino acids. V gave up 9 bases and J gave up 0 bases, with 9 bases separating them. The CDR3 reads CASSGSSYNEQFF. CDR3 coding DNA: TGTGCCAGCTCGGGGAGCTCCTACAATGAGCAGTTCTTC. The full variable domain, its missing parts supplied by reference TRBV19 and TRBJ2-1, is DGGITQSPKYLFRKEGQNVTLSCEQNLNHDAMYWYRQDPGQGLRLIYYSQIVNDFQKGDIAEGYSVSREKKESFPLTVTSAQKNPTAFYLCASSGSSYNEQFFGPGTRLTVL.

This clone occurred a few times. This chain joins TRBV7-3 and TRBJ2-3; TRBD2 aligns across 9 bases. CDR3 length equals 15 residues. The trim removed 5 bases at V and 0 bases at J, leaving 3 bases unmatched. Germline values: CDR1 SGHTA, CDR2 FQGTGA. CDR3 nucleotide sequence: TGTGCCAGCAGCCCCCTAGCGGGGAGCACAGATACGCAGTATTTT. Amino acids: CASSPLAGSTDTQYF.

The chain links TRBV6-1 to TRBJ1-3; D may be TRBD1 (5 bases). Germline CDR1 and CDR2: MNHNS and SASEGT. This CDR3 contains 15 residues. Trimming took off 2 bases at V and 4 bases at J, with 12 bases between the two ends. The CDR3 DNA sequence: TGTGCCAGCAGTGAAATGAGGGGCCGAGGAAACACCATATATTTT. This translates into CASSEMRGRGNTIYF.

This clone was observed once. V gene TRBV10-3 combines with J gene TRBJ2-1; 9 bases align to TRBD2. CDR1 ENHRY and CDR2 SYGVKD come from the germline V gene. This CDR3 is 16 amino acids long. Losses at the gene ends were 0 bases for V and 2 bases for J; bases not matched to a gene: 2. This CDR3 reads CAISESTSGTYNEQFF. For the CDR3, the DNA is TGTGCCATCAGTGAGTCGACTAGCGGAACCTACAATGAGCAGTTCTTC.

This chain connects TRBV12-3 or TRBV12-4 to TRBJ2-7; D remains ambiguous. V was shortened by 4 bases and J by 0 bases, with 1 base between the two germline ends. The CDR3 consists of 11 residues. CDR3: CASSYSYEQYF. The CDR3, as DNA: TGTGCCAGCAGTTACTCCTACGAGCAGTACTTC.

This chain joins TRBV6-6 and TRBJ1-5; 10 bases match TRBD1. Germline CDR1 is MNHNY and CDR2 is SVGAGI (reference sequence). The CDR3 has 15 residues. Trimming cost V 5 bases and J 8 bases; bases outside gene matches: 9. CDR3 bases: TGTGCCAGCAGTGGCGGGACAGGGGTTGCGAAGCCCCAGCATTTT. Amino acids: CASSGGTGVAKPQHF.